This is a list of T cell receptor beta chains from one sample in a study of shared clonotypes between healthy human individuals. Profiled with immunoSEQ multiplex PCR; TCRdb holds only in-frame clones, not every one. The table has just over 2,000,000 clones, 85% to 95% seen once. The specimen was naive CD4+ T cells sorted from blood. These receptors all stem from a young man in good health. Each CDR3 is given without its conserved first and last residue.

J gene: TRBJ2-3
V gene: TRBV2
CDR3 protein: ASSDGGFGVDTQY

J gene: TRBJ2-7
V gene: TRBV4-3
CDR3 protein: ASSQVEGSEQY

J gene: TRBJ2-6
V gene: TRBV18
CDR3 protein: ASSSFRSTGANVLT

J gene: TRBJ1-1
V gene: TRBV11-2
CDR3 protein: ASSATGAGTEAF

J gene: TRBJ2-5
V gene: TRBV4-2
CDR3 protein: ASSQVTGLQETQY

J gene: TRBJ2-7
V gene: TRBV7-2
CDR3 protein: ASSSTASRGEQY

J gene: TRBJ2-1
V gene: TRBV7-9
CDR3 protein: ASSLKDKAGLYNEQF

J gene: TRBJ1-1
V gene: TRBV25-1
CDR3 protein: ASSALQVGNTEAF

J gene: TRBJ2-5
V gene: TRBV6-5
CDR3 protein: ASSYSGVETQY

J gene: TRBJ2-3
V gene: TRBV7-9
CDR3 protein: ASRTGEDTQY

J gene: TRBJ1-2
V gene: TRBV2
CDR3 protein: ASSEQGRTYGYT

J gene: TRBJ2-7
V gene: TRBV7-2
CDR3 protein: ASSLGGRTSLY

J gene: TRBJ1-1
V gene: TRBV5-6
CDR3 protein: ASSLDRGRANTEAF

J gene: TRBJ1-1
V gene: TRBV30
CDR3 protein: AWTQQTGGTEAF

J gene: TRBJ1-2
V gene: TRBV11-3
CDR3 protein: ASSLVGNSGGYT

J gene: TRBJ1-2
V gene: TRBV19
CDR3 protein: ASSIGRVGTNYGYT

J gene: TRBJ2-2
V gene: TRBV5-4
CDR3 protein: ASSKDSANTGELF

J gene: TRBJ1-1
V gene: TRBV15
CDR3 protein: ATSRDSGGEAF

J gene: TRBJ1-2
V gene: TRBV9
CDR3 protein: ASSVDSRGFNYGYT

J gene: TRBJ2-7
V gene: TRBV9
CDR3 protein: ASSVSSSSYEQY

J gene: TRBJ2-7
V gene: TRBV5-1
CDR3 protein: ASSLRGDEQY

J gene: TRBJ1-2
V gene: TRBV11-2
CDR3 protein: ASSFVGTPNYGYT

J gene: TRBJ1-3
V gene: TRBV5-4
CDR3 protein: ASSLAGQGKGSTAGNTIY

J gene: TRBJ2-5
V gene: TRBV7-7
CDR3 protein: ASSYGEGETQY

J gene: TRBJ2-7
V gene: TRBV7-7
CDR3 protein: ASSLNPSYEQY

J gene: TRBJ2-1
V gene: TRBV18
CDR3 protein: ASSGLAGVEQF

J gene: TRBJ1-2
V gene: TRBV30
CDR3 protein: AWSVRTGPFYT

J gene: TRBJ1-6
V gene: TRBV10-3
CDR3 protein: AISEARGGSPLH

J gene: TRBJ1-1
V gene: TRBV10-3
CDR3 protein: AIRTGTANTEAF

J gene: TRBJ2-1
V gene: TRBV10-1
CDR3 protein: ASSEGRGRYNEQF

J gene: TRBJ1-1
V gene: TRBV2
CDR3 protein: ASSEGVGTEAF

J gene: TRBJ2-2
V gene: TRBV19
CDR3 protein: ASTGQQNTGELF

J gene: TRBJ1-5
V gene: TRBV2
CDR3 protein: ASTDRFFNQPQH

J gene: TRBJ1-1
V gene: TRBV7-2
CDR3 protein: ASSLNGVAGTEAF

J gene: TRBJ2-4
V gene: TRBV6-5
CDR3 protein: ASSSRDIRNIQY

J gene: TRBJ1-1
V gene: TRBV30
CDR3 protein: AWSPGQGTTEAF

J gene: TRBJ1-1
V gene: TRBV18
CDR3 protein: ASSPGILNTEAF

J gene: TRBJ1-3
V gene: TRBV5-4
CDR3 protein: ASSRGLLSSGNTIY

J gene: TRBJ1-1
V gene: TRBV28
CDR3 protein: ASGALRAHTEAF

J gene: TRBJ1-1
V gene: TRBV5-1
CDR3 protein: ASSESGPAMNTEAF

J gene: TRBJ2-3
V gene: TRBV10-3
CDR3 protein: AISGPRDRSSTDTQY

J gene: TRBJ2-7
V gene: TRBV7-2
CDR3 protein: ASSLEPYEQY

J gene: TRBJ2-4
V gene: TRBV20-1
CDR3 protein: SATGSNIQY

J gene: TRBJ2-7
V gene: TRBV19
CDR3 protein: ASSIGTGGEQY